Below are 25 T cell receptor beta chains sequenced from a single sample in a study of CDR3 diversity in severe acne. TCRdb re-derived calls from the PCR reads in MiXCR, one entry per CDR3 protein. This table holds about 76,000 distinct CDR3 sequences, around 50% found once. Sequencing was performed on blood. The receptors come from a male donor in good health, without acne.

The chain has TRBV24-1 and TRBJ1-2, with D perhaps matching TRBD1 (5 bases). The CDR3 covers 14 residues. The V gene's germline CDR1 is KGHDR and CDR2 SFDVKD. V gave up 2 bases and J gave up 5 bases, with 11 bases separating them. CDR3 loop: CATSDSRRGYGYTF. CDR3 sequence (DNA): TGTGCCACCAGTGATTCACGACGGGGGTATGGCTACACCTTC.

This clonotype is labeled as medium-sized. CDR3 sequence: CASSTTDEQYF. The CDR3 nucleotides are TGTGCCAGCAGCACCACGGACGAGCAGTACTTC. The chain combines TRBV2 with TRBJ2-7; D not certain. This CDR3 comprises 11 residues. V was shortened by 6 bases and J by 5 bases, with 8 bases between the two germline ends. Germline V gene lookup returns CDR1 SNHLY and CDR2 FYNNEI. The variable domain in full, with the rest retrieved from reference TRBV2 and TRBJ2-7, is EPEVTQTPSHQVTQMGQEVILRCVPISNHLYFYWYRQILGQKVEFLVSFYNNEISEKSEIFDDQFSVERPDGSNFTLKIRSTKLEDSAMYFCASSTTDEQYFGPGTRLTVT.

The V call is TRBV7-3, the J call TRBJ1-1; D is ambiguous. The germline V gene encodes CDR1 SGHTA and CDR2 FQGTGA. CDR3 length: 15 amino acids. The V end was cut by 5 bases, the J end by 1 base, with 14 bases between. CDR3 coding DNA: TGTGCCAGCAGCCACGTCAGACGGCAGAACACTGAAGCTTTCTTT. Translated: CASSHVRRQNTEAFF. Looking up the rest from reference TRBV7-3 and TRBJ1-1 gives the full variable domain: GAGVSQTPSNKVTEKGKYVELRCDPISGHTALYWYRQSLGQGPEFLIYFQGTGAADDSGLPNDRFFAVRPEGSVSTLKIQRTERGDSAVYLCASSHVRRQNTEAFFGQGTRLTVV.

This clonotype turned up a few times. CDR3 nucleotide sequence: TGTGCCAGTGGGGACTTCTACGAGCAGTACTTC. It yields the protein CASGDFYEQYF. V gene TRBV19 combines with J gene TRBJ2-7, with D possibly matching TRBD2 (6 bases). Trimming took off 8 bases at V and 3 bases at J, with 8 bases between the two ends. Germline CDR1 is LNHDA and CDR2 is SQIVND (reference sequence). This CDR3 is 11 amino acids long.

The J gene is TRBJ1-4, the V gene TRBV7-3, with D perhaps matching TRBD1 (5 bases). The V gene lost 8 bases and the J gene lost 8 bases, with 15 bases spanning the gap. CDR3 length equals 13 residues. Germline CDR1 reads SGHTA; CDR2 reads FQGTGA. Here the CDR3 reads CASSRGRGEKLFF. The CDR3 nucleotides read TGTGCCAGCTCTCGGGGCCGGGGAGAAAAACTGTTTTTT. The whole variable domain, remainder taken from reference TRBV7-3 and TRBJ1-4, is GAGVSQTPSNKVTEKGKYVELRCDPISGHTALYWYRQSLGQGPEFLIYFQGTGAADDSGLPNDRFFAVRPEGSVSTLKIQRTERGDSAVYLCASSRGRGEKLFFGSGTQLSVL.

The chain carries TRBV29-1 and TRBJ2-5; TRBD2 aligns across 13 bases. Unmatched junction bases numbered 9, after V lost 6 bases and J lost 2 bases. Germline V gene data show CDR1 as SQVTM and CDR2 as ANQGSEA. The length of the CDR3 is 16 residues. The CDR3 sequence is CSVVLAGGRVQETQYF. DNA for the CDR3: TGCAGCGTGGTACTAGCGGGAGGGCGGGTGCAAGAGACCCAGTACTTC.

The CDR3 DNA reads as TGTGCCATCAGTGAGCCTAGCGGGAGGGACTACAATGAGCAGTTCTTC. Its translation is CAISEPSGRDYNEQFF. The chain uses TRBV10-3 and TRBJ2-1; 12 nucleotides agree with TRBD2. The CDR3 runs 16 residues. Per germline, CDR1 ENHRY and CDR2 SYGVKD. V was clipped by 2 bases and J by 3 bases; unmatched bases: 2.

This clonotype was found once. A junction end diverges from the germline sequence, so it may reflect a read error. This chain links TRBV5-1 with TRBJ1-2, with TRBD1 identical over 7 bases. This CDR3 is built from 15 residues. Germline V gives CDR1 SGHRS, CDR2 YFSETQ. The CDR3 here is CASSQTGSGFAGYTF. CDR3 DNA sequence: TGTGCCAGCAGCCAGACAGGGTCAGGGTTCGCTGGCTACACCTTC.

This clonotype was counted only a few times. This rearrangement joins TRBV19 to TRBJ1-3; a weak D match, TRBD1 (5 bases). This CDR3 has 11 amino acids. V was clipped by 3 bases and J by 14 bases, with 11 bases between them. Germline V lookup: CDR1 LNHDA, CDR2 SQIVND (reference sequence). The CDR3 loop reads CASSIGTSVYF. CDR3 coding DNA: TGTGCCAGTAGTATCGGGACTAGCGTATATTTT.

This clonotype was counted a single time. The rearrangement uses TRBV19 and TRBJ1-5, with TRBD1 matching 8 bases. Per the germline V gene, CDR1 is LNHDA and CDR2 is SQIVND (reference sequence). Unmatched junction bases numbered 6, after V lost 8 bases and J lost 3 bases. CDR3 length equals 14 residues. CDR3 bases: TGTGCCAGTCAGACAGGGGCGGACAATCAGCCCCAGCATTTT. Amino acid sequence: CASQTGADNQPQHF.

A remark on this clonotype: Its ends do not fully match the called genes, so a read error is possible. The genes are TRBV20-1 and TRBJ2-1, with 10 bases matching TRBD2. This CDR3 contains 15 residues. Germline V gives CDR1 DFQATT, CDR2 SNEGSKA (reference sequence). CDR3 amino acids: CSAKKTSGSTNEQSF. The CDR3 region has the DNA TGCAGTGCTAAGAAGACTAGCGGGTCTACGAATGAGCAGTCCTTC.

On this clonotype itself: One end of the junction varies from germline; a read error may be responsible. V and J are TRBV19 and TRBJ2-5; D not certain. Germline V CDR1 and CDR2: LNHDA, SQIVND (reference sequence). The CDR3 sequence is 13 residues long. CDR3 amino acids: CAGSIGMEETQYF. The CDR3, as DNA: TGTGCCGGTAGTATAGGAATGGAAGAGACCCAGTACTTC.

The rearrangement links TRBV5-4 to TRBJ2-7; perhaps TRBD1 as D (6 bases). Trimming cost V 4 bases and J 6 bases, with 11 bases left between them. CDR1 is SGHNT, CDR2 YYREEE, per germline (reference sequence). There are 12 residues in the CDR3. This CDR3 reads CASSRTDSEQYF. The CDR3 DNA reads TGTGCCAGCAGCCGGACAGATTCCGAGCAGTACTTC.

The chain employs TRBV15 and TRBJ2-7; tentatively, D is TRBD1 (6 bases). The V and J ends lost 6 bases and 2 bases respectively, with 14 bases between them. There are 14 residues in the CDR3. Germline V CDR1 and CDR2: LNHNV, YYDKDF (reference sequence). Written as DNA, the CDR3 is TGTGCCACCAGATCAGGGGCCGGTCCCTACGAGCAGTACTTC. Its protein is CATRSGAGPYEQYF.

This clonotype came up many times. The chain carries TRBV11-2 and TRBJ2-5, with no clear D. CDR3 length: 14 residues. Germline V gives CDR1 SGHAT, CDR2 FQNNGV. The V gene lost 5 bases and the J gene lost 2 bases, with 12 bases spanning the gap. CDR3 bases: TGTGCCAGCAGCCCCCCGGTACAGCAAGAGACCCAGTACTTC. It specifies CASSPPVQQETQYF. The full variable domain, its missing parts supplied by reference TRBV11-2 and TRBJ2-5, is EAGVAQSPRYKIIEKRQSVAFWCNPISGHATLYWYQQILGQGPKLLIQFQNNGVVDDSQLPKDRFSAERLKGVDSTLKIQPAKLEDSAVYLCASSPPVQQETQYFGPGTRLLVL.

The DNA of the CDR3 is TGTGCCAGCAGTTTGTCCAGGGTTCAGCCCCAGCATTTT. Translated: CASSLSRVQPQHF. The chain combines TRBV4-2 with TRBJ1-5; possible D gene TRBD1, 5 bases. CDR3 length equals 13 residues. The V gene lost 6 bases and the J gene lost 6 bases, with 12 bases spanning the gap. CDR1 LGHNA and CDR2 YNFKEQ come from the germline V gene.

This sequence joins TRBV15 and TRBJ2-7, with 8 positions matching TRBD2. This CDR3 has 15 residues. J lost 9 bases, V lost 0 bases, and 10 bases had no gene match. Germline CDR1 LNHNV, CDR2 YYDKDF (reference sequence). The DNA for the CDR3 is TGTGCCACCAGCAGAGATCCCAGCGGGAGTCAGGGGCAGTACTTC. It encodes CATSRDPSGSQGQYF.

The chain is built from TRBV6-5 and TRBJ2-7; 10 nucleotides agree with TRBD2. The ends lost 7 bases at V and 0 bases at J; junction bases unmatched: 9. The CDR3 runs to 16 residues. Germline lookup yields CDR1 MNHEY and CDR2 SVGAGI. The CDR3 DNA sequence: TGTGCCAGCACTCAAGCGGGAGGGCATCACTCCTACGAGCAGTACTTC. Translating gives CASTQAGGHHSYEQYF.

This clonotype was recorded many times. This sequence joins TRBV5-5 and TRBJ2-3, with 9 bases aligning to TRBD1. V trimming: 8 bases; J trimming: 3 bases; junction bases outside the gene matches: 7. Germline CDR1 reads SGHKS; CDR2 reads YYEKEE (reference sequence). CDR3 length: 14 amino acids. CDR3 residues: CASIGDRATDTQYF. The CDR3, as DNA: TGTGCCAGTATAGGGGACAGGGCAACAGATACGCAGTATTTT.

This clonotype was picked up a small number of times. The chain joins TRBV9 to TRBJ2-3; 10 bases line up with TRBD2. Germline values: CDR1 SGDLS, CDR2 YYNGEE. The ends lost 0 bases at V and 0 bases at J; junction bases unmatched: 4. The CDR3 extends over 17 amino acids. This CDR3 reads CASSVVGLAVSTDTQYF. The CDR3 nucleotides read TGTGCCAGCAGCGTAGTAGGACTAGCGGTTAGCACAGATACGCAGTATTTT. The full variable domain, with the rest looked up from reference TRBV9 and TRBJ2-3, is DSGVTQTPKHLITATGQRVTLRCSPRSGDLSVYWYQQSLDQGLQFLIQYYNGEERAKGNILERFSAQQFPDLHSELNLSSLELGDSALYFCASSVVGLAVSTDTQYFGPGTRLTVL.

This clonotype was counted between two and nine times. V gene TRBV10-3 combines with J gene TRBJ2-7, with a possible D match to TRBD1 (5 bases). The CDR3 sequence is 14 residues long. The germline gives CDR1 ENHRY, CDR2 SYGVKD. V dropped 7 bases and J dropped 0 bases, with 13 bases sitting between them. CDR3 loop: CAIKLTELSYEQYF. CDR3 nucleotide sequence: TGTGCCATCAAGTTGACAGAACTCTCCTACGAGCAGTACTTC.

The chain combines TRBV7-9 with TRBJ2-2; D gene uncertain. CDR1 SEHNR and CDR2 FQNEAQ come from the germline V gene (reference sequence). Trimming left V 3 bases short and J 8 bases short, with 7 bases between. The CDR3 spans 12 residues. CDR3 sequence reads: CASSLEQGELFF. The CDR3 DNA follows: TGTGCCAGCAGCTTGGAACAGGGGGAGCTGTTTTTT.

At least ten counts were recorded for this clonotype. J is TRBJ2-7 and V is TRBV29-1; 9 bases map to TRBD1. Germline lookup yields CDR1 SQVTM and CDR2 ANQGSEA. Trimming took 1 base from V and 4 from J; bases not matched to a gene: 2. The CDR3 totals 13 residues. In DNA, the CDR3 is TGCAGCGTTGAAGGGACAGGGGTTTACGAGCAGTACTTC. Translated, it gives CSVEGTGVYEQYF.

The chain combines TRBV10-3 with TRBJ1-4; D might be TRBD1 (5 bases). Germline V gives CDR1 ENHRY, CDR2 SYGVKD. The CDR3 extends over 14 amino acids. Between the trimmed V and J ends, which lost 2 bases and 8 bases, there was a span of 12 bases. DNA for the CDR3: TGTGCCATCAGTGAGGGGGATGGGGACGAAAAACTGTTTTTT. Translating it yields CAISEGDGDEKLFF.

This clonotype was counted at least ten times. The rearrangement uses TRBV19 and TRBJ1-5; 8 bases match TRBD1. The germline gives CDR1 LNHDA, CDR2 SQIVND (reference sequence). V dropped 0 bases and J dropped 6; count of bases not matched to a gene: 4. CDR3 length: 15 amino acids. CDR3 protein: CASSIDWTGFQPQHF. The CDR3 region has the DNA TGTGCCAGTAGTATAGATTGGACAGGGTTTCAGCCCCAGCATTTT.